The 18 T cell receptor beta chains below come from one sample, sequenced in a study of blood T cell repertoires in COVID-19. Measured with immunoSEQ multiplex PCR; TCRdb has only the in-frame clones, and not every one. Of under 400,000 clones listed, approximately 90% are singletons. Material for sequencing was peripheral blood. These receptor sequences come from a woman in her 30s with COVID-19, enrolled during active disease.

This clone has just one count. The CDR3 bases are TGCAGCGTTGCCGAGGGGGCCTATAATTCACCCCTCCACTTT. Translated, it gives CSVAEGAYNSPLHF. The chain uses TRBV29-1 and TRBJ1-6; a weak D match, TRBD1 (6 bases). Germline V gives CDR1 SQVTM, CDR2 ANQGSEA. This CDR3 has 14 amino acids. Deletions cut 4 bases from V and 2 bases from J, with 9 bases between. The whole variable domain, filled in from reference TRBV29-1 and TRBJ1-6, reads SAVISQKPSRDICQRGTSLTIQCQVDSQVTMMFWYRQQPGQSLTLIATANQGSEATYESGFVIDKFPISRPNLTFSTLTVSNMSPEDSSIYLCSVAEGAYNSPLHFGNGTRLTVT.

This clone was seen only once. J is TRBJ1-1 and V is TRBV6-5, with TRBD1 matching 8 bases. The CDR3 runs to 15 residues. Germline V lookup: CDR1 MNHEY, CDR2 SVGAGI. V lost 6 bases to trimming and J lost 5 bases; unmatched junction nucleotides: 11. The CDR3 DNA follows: TGTGCCAGCAGCTATACGCCAGGGGGCGGGACTGAAGCTTTCTTT. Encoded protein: CASSYTPGGGTEAFF.

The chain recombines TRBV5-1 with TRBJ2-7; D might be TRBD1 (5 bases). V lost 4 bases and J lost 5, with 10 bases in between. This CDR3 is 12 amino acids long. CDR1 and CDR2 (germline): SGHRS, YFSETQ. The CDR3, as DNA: TGCGCCAGCAGCAACCCAGGGAACGAGCAGTACTTC. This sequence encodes CASSNPGNEQYF. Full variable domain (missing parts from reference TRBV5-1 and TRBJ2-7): KAGVTQTPRYLIKTRGQQVTLSCSPISGHRSVSWYQQTPGQGLQFLFEYFSETQRNKGNFPGRFSGRQFSNSRSEMNVSTLELGDSALYLCASSNPGNEQYFGPGTRLTVT.

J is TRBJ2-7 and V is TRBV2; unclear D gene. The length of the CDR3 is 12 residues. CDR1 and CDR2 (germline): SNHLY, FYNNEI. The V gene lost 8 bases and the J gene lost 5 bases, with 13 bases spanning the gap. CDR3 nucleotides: TGTGCCAGCCTGTCTGGCTTAAACGAGCAGTACGTC. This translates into CASLSGLNEQYV.

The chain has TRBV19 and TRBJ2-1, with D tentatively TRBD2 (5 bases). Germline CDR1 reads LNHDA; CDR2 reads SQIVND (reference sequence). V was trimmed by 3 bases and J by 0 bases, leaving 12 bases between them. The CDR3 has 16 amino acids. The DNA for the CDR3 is TGTGCCAGTAGTATGCTAGCCTTAAGCTCCTACAATGAGCAGTTCTTC. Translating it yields CASSMLALSSYNEQFF.

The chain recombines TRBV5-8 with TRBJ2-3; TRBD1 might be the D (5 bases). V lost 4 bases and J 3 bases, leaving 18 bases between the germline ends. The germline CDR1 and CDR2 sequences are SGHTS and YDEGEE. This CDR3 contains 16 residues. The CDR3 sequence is CASSPDKTMGTDTQYF. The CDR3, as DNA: TGTGCCAGCAGCCCGGACAAGACCATGGGAACAGATACGCAGTATTTT.

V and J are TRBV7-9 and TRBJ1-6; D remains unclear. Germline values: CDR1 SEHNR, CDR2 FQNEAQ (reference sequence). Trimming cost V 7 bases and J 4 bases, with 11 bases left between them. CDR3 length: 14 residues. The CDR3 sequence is CASTLGRYNSPLHF. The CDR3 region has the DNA TGTGCCAGCACCCTGGGCCGATATAATTCACCCCTCCACTTT.

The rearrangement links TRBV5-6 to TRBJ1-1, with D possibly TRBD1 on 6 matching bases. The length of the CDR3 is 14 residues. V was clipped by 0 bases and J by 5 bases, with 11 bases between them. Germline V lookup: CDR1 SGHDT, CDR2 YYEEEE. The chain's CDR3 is CASSLGGLGTEAFF. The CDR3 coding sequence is TGTGCCAGCAGCTTGGGGGGGCTAGGTACTGAAGCTTTCTTT. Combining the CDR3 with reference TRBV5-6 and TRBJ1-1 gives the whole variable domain DAGVTQSPTHLIKTRGQQVTLRCSPKSGHDTVSWYQQALGQGPQFIFQYYEEEERQRGNFPDRFSGHQFPNYSSELNVNALLLGDSALYLCASSLGGLGTEAFFGQGTRLTVV.

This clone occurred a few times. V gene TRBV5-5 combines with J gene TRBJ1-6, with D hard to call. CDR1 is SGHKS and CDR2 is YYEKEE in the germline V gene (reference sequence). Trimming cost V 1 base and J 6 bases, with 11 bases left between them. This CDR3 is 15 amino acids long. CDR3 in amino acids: CASSLRGSGNSPLHF. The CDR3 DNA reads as TGTGCCAGCAGCTTGCGGGGAAGCGGTAATTCACCCCTCCACTTT.

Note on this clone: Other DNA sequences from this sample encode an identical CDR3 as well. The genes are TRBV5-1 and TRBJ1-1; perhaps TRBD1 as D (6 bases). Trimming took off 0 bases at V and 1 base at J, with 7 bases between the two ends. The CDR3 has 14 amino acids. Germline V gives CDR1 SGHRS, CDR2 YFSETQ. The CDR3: CASSLGRGNTEAFF. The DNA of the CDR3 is TGCGCCAGCAGCTTGGGCAGGGGGAACACTGAAGCTTTCTTT.

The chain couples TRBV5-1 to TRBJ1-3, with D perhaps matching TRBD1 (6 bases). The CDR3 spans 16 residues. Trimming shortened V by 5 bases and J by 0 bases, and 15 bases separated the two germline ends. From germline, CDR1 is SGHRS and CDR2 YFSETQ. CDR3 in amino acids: CASRWFQGNSGNTIYF. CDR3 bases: TGCGCCAGCAGATGGTTTCAGGGGAACTCTGGAAACACCATATATTTT.

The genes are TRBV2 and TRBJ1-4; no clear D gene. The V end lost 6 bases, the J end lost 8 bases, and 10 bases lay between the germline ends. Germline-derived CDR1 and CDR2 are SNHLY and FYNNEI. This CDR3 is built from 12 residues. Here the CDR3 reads CASRKTREKLFF. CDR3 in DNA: TGTGCCAGCAGGAAGACGCGGGAAAAACTGTTTTTT.

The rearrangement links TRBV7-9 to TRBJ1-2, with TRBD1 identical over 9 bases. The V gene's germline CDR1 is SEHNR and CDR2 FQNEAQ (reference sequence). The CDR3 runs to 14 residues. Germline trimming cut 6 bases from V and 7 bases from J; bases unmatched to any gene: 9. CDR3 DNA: TGTGCCAGCAGACCTAATACAGGGGGCAGTGGCTACACCTTC. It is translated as CASRPNTGGSGYTF.

As DNA, the CDR3 is TGTGCCAGCCGTTCCCGGTATGAGCAGTTCTTC. Its protein product is CASRSRYEQFF. V is TRBV12-3 or TRBV12-4 and J is TRBJ2-1; D remains unclear. Trimming took 8 bases from V and 8 from J, leaving 10 bases between them. The CDR3 covers 11 residues.

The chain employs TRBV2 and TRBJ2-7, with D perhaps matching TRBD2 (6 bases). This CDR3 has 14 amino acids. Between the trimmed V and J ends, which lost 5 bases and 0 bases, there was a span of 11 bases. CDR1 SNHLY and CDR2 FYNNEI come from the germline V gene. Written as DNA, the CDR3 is TGTGCCAGCAGTATTACCGGGGGCTCCTACGAGCAGTACGTC. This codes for CASSITGGSYEQYV.

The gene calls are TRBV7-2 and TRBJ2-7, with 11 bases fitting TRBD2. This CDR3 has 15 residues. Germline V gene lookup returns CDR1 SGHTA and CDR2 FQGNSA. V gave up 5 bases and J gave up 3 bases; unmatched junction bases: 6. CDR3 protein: CASSPTSGASYEQYF. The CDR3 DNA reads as TGTGCCAGCAGCCCGACTAGCGGGGCTAGCTACGAGCAGTACTTC.

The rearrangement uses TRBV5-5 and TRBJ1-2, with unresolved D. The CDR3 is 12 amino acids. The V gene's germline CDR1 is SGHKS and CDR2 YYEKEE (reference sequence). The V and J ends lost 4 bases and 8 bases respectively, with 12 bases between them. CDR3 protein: CASSHSEGGYTF. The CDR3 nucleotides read TGTGCCAGCAGCCATTCGGAGGGCGGCTACACCTTC.

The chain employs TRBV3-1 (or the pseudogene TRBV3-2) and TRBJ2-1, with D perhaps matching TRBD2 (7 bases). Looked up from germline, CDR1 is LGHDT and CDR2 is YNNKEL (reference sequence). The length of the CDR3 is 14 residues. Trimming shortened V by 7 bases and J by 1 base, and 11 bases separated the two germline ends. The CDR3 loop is CASNGGRSYNEQFF. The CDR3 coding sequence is TGTGCCAGCAACGGGGGGCGATCCTACAATGAGCAGTTCTTC.